This T cell receptor beta chain was sequenced during a study of OX40 agonist ivuxolimab in advanced cancers. In terms of the full investigation: Ivuxolimab, which targeted the costimulatory receptor OX40 (CD134), was an agonistic, fully human IgG2 monoclonal antibody. Peripheral TCRbeta sequencing was intended to test whether TCR sequence diversity was altered and clonal T-cell expansion was caused by ivuxolimab. Patients were allowed to have had prior anti-PD-1, anti-PD-L1 or anti-CTLA-4 therapy, and approximately 40% of the dose-escalation patients had been treated with checkpoint inhibitors. In the dose-escalation cohort, roughly four fifths of patients were male, and the mean age was approximately 55 years, with a range of about 20 to 90. Intravenous ivuxolimab was administered to patients every 2 weeks at six dose levels: 0.01, 0.1, 0.3, 1.5, 3 and 10 mg/kg. The paper describes the monotherapy dose-escalation part (N ≈ 52 patients) of the phase I trial of ivuxolimab. Of the roughly 54 dose-escalation patients, hepatocellular carcinoma was present in about 20, melanoma in roughly 15, renal cell carcinoma in 9 and head and neck cancer in 9. Partial responses occurred in three dose-escalation patients, of whom one had hepatocellular carcinoma and two had cutaneous melanoma. General findings and caveats noted by the study authors: At doses of 0.1 to 3.0 mg/kg, clonal expansion of both CD4+ and CD8+ blood T cells was observed from baseline to week 6. After ivuxolimab, CD8+ T cells had more expanded clones than CD4+ T cells on average. Which antigens the clonally expanded peripheral T cells were specific for was not determined. Low levels of normalized T-cell clonal expansion were also shown by some nonresponding patients. In the 0.1-3.0 mg/kg groups, partial responders had among the lowest normalized peripheral clonal expansion, particularly in CD8+ T cells.

The trial excluded patients who had a history of autoimmune disease or who were on systemic immunosuppression. Peripheral blood for TCR sequencing was collected from all dose cohorts at baseline, on cycle 4 day 1, and on cycle 7 day 1. The samples were drawn from a first-in-human, open-label, multicenter phase I dose-escalation trial of ivuxolimab. The trial enrolled adults with locally advanced or metastatic head and neck squamous cell, hepatocellular, melanoma or renal cell carcinoma. Before TCR sequencing, CD4+ and CD8+ T cells were separately sorted from peripheral blood. A word on this clone: This clone's antigen is unknown. The input lacks base qualities; no much larger clone sits a single base away.

Genomic DNA was extracted from sorted cells for sequencing of the TCRbeta CDR3 region. The immunoSEQ Assay was used to sequence the TCRbeta CDR3 regions. The immuneACCESS repertoire file appears here via TCRdb, limited to in-frame rearrangements. These files lack a portion of the clones; in checked studies, under half of the deficit traces to unresolved V genes, and the cause of the others is not known. This sample holds tens of thousands of clones; 65% to 90% were observed only once. Together, the top ten hold about a third of the sample. Sequences SGHRS (CDR1) and YFSETQ (CDR2) are obtained from the germline V gene. Including the terminal cysteine and phenylalanine, the CDR3 comprises 13 residues. Only the CDR3 DNA stays, 39 bases, in frame from base 1. V lost 2 bases and J lost 12 bases; the stretch between them is 15 bases long.

The sample here was CD4+ or CD8+ T cells sorted from blood, taken in a trial of the OX40 agonist ivuxolimab. The V and J segments used are TRBV5-1 and TRBJ2-1, and perhaps TRBD2 as D gene, on 5 matching bases. The sequence derives from an adult with an advanced solid tumor such as melanoma, head and neck, liver or kidney cancer. The CDR3 corresponds to CASSFGEVRAQFF. The nucleotides read TGCGCCAGCAGCTTCGGGGAAGTTCGGGCGCAGTTCTTC.